This T cell receptor (beta chain) was obtained from a study of shared clonotypes between healthy human individuals. Study-wide context: The donor pool was made up of two women and three men aged 18 to 49.

The study, taken as a whole, reports: The represented genetic and exposure-history diversity was limited by the small number of donors.

Libraries were prepared by immunoSEQ multiplex PCR; TCRdb keeps only in-frame clonotypes and omits some of them. Counted here are 2.5 million or so clones, just over 90% occurring once; the ten biggest clones make up about 0.13%. As concerns this clone: Its specificity is unknown.

The CDR3 loop spans 16 amino acids. Trimming took 4 bases from V and 4 from J; bases not matched to a gene: 10. Germline-derived CDR1 and CDR2 are SGHNT and YYREEE (reference sequence). The chain links TRBV5-4 to TRBJ2-2; TRBD2 matches at 7 bases. The TCR sequence derives from a man aged 18 to 30 in good health. The sample taken for sequencing was naive CD4+ T cells sorted from blood. Specified subset: CD45RA+ positively selected. CDR3 residues: CASSPGTSVLTGELFF. The CDR3 DNA is TGTGCCAGCAGCCCCGGCACTAGCGTCCTCACCGGGGAGCTGTTTTTT.